There are many counts of the clone carrying this T cell receptor (beta chain). No antigen is known for it. The data were obtained in a study of shared clonotypes between healthy human individuals. V was pared by 6 bases and J by 0 bases, with 11 bases between. In germline, CDR1 is SGHVS, CDR2 FQNEAQ. The CDR3 runs to 15 residues. The authors' processing: Owing to the provision of junction-only sequences devoid of quality scores by immunoSEQ, filtering differed. Data came from immunoSEQ multiplex PCR; TCRdb stores just in-frame clones and leaves some out. D and trimming come from the DNA, and the V and J calls and clone size come from that table. The sample comprises roughly 700,000 clones, around 74% of which are singletons, and 1.5% to 2% rests with the top ten. Notes on the study in general: Across a few donors, naive CD4 shared around 5%, naive CD8 3.5% to 4%, memory CD4 less than 2.5%, memory CD8 0.4% to 0.5%.

This TCR derives from a woman in her 30s in good health. Source material: memory CD4+ T cells sorted from blood. Subset here: CD45RA-negative fraction. V is TRBV7-8 and J is TRBJ2-2, with D perhaps being TRBD1 or TRBD2 (6 bases each). The CDR3 nucleotides are TGTGCCAGCAGAGGAGGGACAACGAACACCGGGGAGCTGTTTTTT. Protein: CASRGGTTNTGELFF. The full variable domain, rest sourced from reference TRBV7-8 and TRBJ2-2, is GAGVSQSPRYKVAKRGQDVALRCDPISGHVSLFWYQQALGQGPEFLTYFQNEAQLDKSGLPSDRFFAERPEGSVSTLKIQRTQQEDSAVYLCASRGGTTNTGELFFGEGSRLTVL.